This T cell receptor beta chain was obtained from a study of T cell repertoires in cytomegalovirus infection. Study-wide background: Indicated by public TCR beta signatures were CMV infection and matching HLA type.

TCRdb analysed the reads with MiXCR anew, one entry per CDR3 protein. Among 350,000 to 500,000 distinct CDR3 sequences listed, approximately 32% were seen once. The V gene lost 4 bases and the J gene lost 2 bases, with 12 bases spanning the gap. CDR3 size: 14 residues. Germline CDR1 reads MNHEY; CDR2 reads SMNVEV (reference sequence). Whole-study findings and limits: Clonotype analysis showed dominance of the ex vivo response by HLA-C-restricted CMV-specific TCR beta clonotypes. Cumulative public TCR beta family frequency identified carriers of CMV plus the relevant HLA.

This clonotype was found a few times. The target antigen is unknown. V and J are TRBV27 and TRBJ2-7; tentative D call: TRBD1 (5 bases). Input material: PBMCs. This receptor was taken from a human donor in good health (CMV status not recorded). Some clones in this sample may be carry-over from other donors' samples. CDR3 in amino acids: CASSSHRRTYEQYF. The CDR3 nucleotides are TGTGCCAGCAGTTCTCACAGGCGAACCTACGAGCAGTACTTC.